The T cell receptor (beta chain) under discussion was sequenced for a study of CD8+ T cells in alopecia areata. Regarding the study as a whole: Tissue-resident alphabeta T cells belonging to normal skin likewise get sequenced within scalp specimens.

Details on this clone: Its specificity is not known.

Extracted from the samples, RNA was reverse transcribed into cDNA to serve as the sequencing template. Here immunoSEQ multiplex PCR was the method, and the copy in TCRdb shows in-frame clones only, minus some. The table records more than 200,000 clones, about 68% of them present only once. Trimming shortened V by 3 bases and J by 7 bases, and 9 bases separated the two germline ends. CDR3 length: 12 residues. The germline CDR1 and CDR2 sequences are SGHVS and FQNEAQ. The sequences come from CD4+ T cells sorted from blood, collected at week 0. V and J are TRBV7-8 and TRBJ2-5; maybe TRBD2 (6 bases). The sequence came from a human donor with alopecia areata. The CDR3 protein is CASSFGRGTQYF. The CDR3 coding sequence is TGTGCCAGCAGCTTTGGGCGGGGGACCCAGTACTTC.